The 17 T cell receptor beta chains listed next were all sequenced from one sample in a study of T-cell memory formation after mild COVID-19. One entry per CDR3 protein, called by TCRdb with MiXCR from the 5' RACE reads. The sample has around 250,000 distinct CDR3 sequences, about a sixth seen once. Sequencing used PBMCs or a T cell subset sorted from them (not recorded which). All receptors derive from a man between 18 and 35 years old who had mild COVID-19 (a few samples of this study predate the infection). Cell type and time point are not known.

The gene calls are TRBV7-2 and TRBJ2-5, with 7 bases matching TRBD2. The CDR3 consists of 14 residues. With V trimmed by 3 bases and J by 2 bases, 3 bases remained unmatched. The germline gives CDR1 SGHTA, CDR2 FQGNSA. The CDR3, as DNA: TGTGCCAGCAGCTTTAATAGCGGGCAAGAGACCCAGTACTTC. Its translation: CASSFNSGQETQYF.

There are many counts of this clonotype. DNA for the CDR3: TGCGCCAGCAGTCAATCGGCAGGGCCGGGCACCGGGGAGCTGTTTTTT. This gives the protein CASSQSAGPGTGELFF. This chain connects TRBV23-1 to TRBJ2-2; D possibly corresponds to TRBD1 (5 bases). TRBV23-1 is an ORF, with its function uncertain. This CDR3 has 16 amino acids. V lost 0 bases to trimming and J lost 4 bases, with 12 bases between them.

This clonotype has only a few counts. The genes are TRBV11-2 and TRBJ2-3; weak D call: TRBD2 (6 bases). This CDR3 spans 13 amino acids. Germline V CDR1 and CDR2: SGHAT, FQNNGV. V lost 5 bases and J lost 9, with 15 bases in between. CDR3 region: CASSPEAGITQYF. The CDR3 nucleotides read TGTGCCAGCAGCCCCGAGGCGGGGATCACGCAGTATTTT. Combining the CDR3 with reference TRBV11-2 and TRBJ2-3 gives the whole variable domain EAGVAQSPRYKIIEKRQSVAFWCNPISGHATLYWYQQILGQGPKLLIQFQNNGVVDDSQLPKDRFSAERLKGVDSTLKIQPAKLEDSAVYLCASSPEAGITQYFGPGTRLTVL.

The chain is built from TRBV5-1 and TRBJ1-1, with D unresolved. CDR3 size: 15 residues. The germline V gene encodes CDR1 SGHRS and CDR2 YFSETQ. Trimming took off 0 bases at V and 0 bases at J, with 9 bases between the two ends. The CDR3 reads CASSLVRGMNTEAFF. In nucleotides, the CDR3 is TGCGCCAGCAGCTTGGTTCGGGGAATGAACACTGAAGCTTTCTTT.

This clonotype was found a few times. The chain recombines TRBV7-6 with TRBJ1-3, with 7 bases matching TRBD1. Germline V gene sequence: CDR1 SGHVS, CDR2 FNYEAQ. V lost 6 bases, J lost 0 bases, and 8 bases stayed unmatched. This CDR3 is built from 16 residues. The CDR3 nucleotides are TGTGCCAGCAGGGGTCACAGGGGCAACTCTGGAAACACCATATATTTT. The encoded protein is CASRGHRGNSGNTIYF. The full variable domain, in which reference TRBV7-6 and TRBJ1-3 provide the parts outside the CDR3, is GAGVSQSPRYKVTKRGQDVALRCDPISGHVSLYWYRQALGQGPEFLTYFNYEAQQDKSGLPNDRFSAERPEGSISTLTIQRTEQRDSAMYRCASRGHRGNSGNTIYFGEGSWLTVV.

About this clonotype itself: The conserved final phenylalanine or tryptophan is absent from the CDR3, which likely points to a read error. The chain recombines TRBV4-1 with TRBJ2-5; TRBD2 matches at 8 bases. The CDR3 covers 15 residues. Germline V gene data show CDR1 as MGHRA and CDR2 as YSYEKL. Trimming at V came to 5 bases and at J to 3 bases, leaving 8 bases not matched to a gene. Here the CDR3 reads CASSSPGTREETQYL. The CDR3 DNA is TGCGCCAGCAGCTCTCCCGGGACTAGGGAAGAGACCCAGTACTTA.

The V and J genes are TRBV7-6 and TRBJ1-3; D unresolved. CDR3 length: 15 amino acids. The germline V gene has CDR1 SGHVS and CDR2 FNYEAQ. Trimming cost V 5 bases and J 2 bases, with 13 bases left between them. For the CDR3, the DNA is TGTGCCAGCAGCGGAGGAGGTACGACTGGAAACACCATATATTTT. The encoded protein is CASSGGGTTGNTIYF.

In its sample, this clonotype was seen a few times. The CDR3 coding sequence is TGTGCCAGCAGCCCCCGGGACAGCACCGGGGAGCTGTTTTTT. Translated: CASSPRDSTGELFF. The chain combines TRBV11-3 with TRBJ2-2; 7 nucleotides align to TRBD1. The V gene's germline CDR1 is SGHNT and CDR2 YENEEA. This CDR3 comprises 14 residues. V was clipped by 5 bases and J by 4 bases; unmatched bases: 4.

This clonotype was seen a few times. The V call is TRBV4-3, the J call TRBJ2-7; 8 bases line up with TRBD1. This CDR3 has 16 residues. Germline-derived CDR1 and CDR2 are LGHNA and YSLEER. Trimming removed 0 bases from V and 3 bases from J; junction bases left unmatched: 7. CDR3 in DNA: TGCGCCAGCAGCCAAGATAGTAGACAGGGGTTCTACGAGCAGTACTTC. Its protein is CASSQDSRQGFYEQYF.

This clonotype showed up just a few times. This sequence joins TRBV14 and TRBJ2-1, with 7 bases matching TRBD1. CDR3 size: 15 residues. With 1 base clipped from V and 6 bases from J, the junction kept 6 bases outside the gene matches. Germline V gives CDR1 SGHDN, CDR2 FVKESK. The CDR3 region has the DNA TGTGCCAGCAGCCAAGTGGCGACAGGGAGCAATGAGCAGTTCTTC. Encoded protein: CASSQVATGSNEQFF.

Only a few counts were recorded for this clonotype. This chain joins TRBV4-3 and TRBJ2-5, with 9 bases that match TRBD2. The CDR3 runs 16 residues. V was pared by 4 bases and J by 3 bases, with 9 bases of the junction left unmatched. Germline lookup yields CDR1 LGHNA and CDR2 YSLEER. This CDR3 is CASSRGAGGPEETQYF. The CDR3 DNA reads as TGCGCCAGCAGCCGGGGAGCGGGGGGCCCAGAAGAGACCCAGTACTTC.

This clonotype turned up a few times. The chain combines TRBV28 with TRBJ2-6, with a possible D match to TRBD2 (7 bases). V gave up 6 bases and J gave up 0 bases, with 18 bases separating them. This CDR3 has 18 amino acids. CDR1 MDHEN and CDR2 SYDVKM come from the germline V gene. The CDR3 bases are TGTGCCAGCAGGAAGGGAGGGACAACCCACTCTGGGGCCAACGTCCTGACTTTC. Translated, it gives CASRKGGTTHSGANVLTF.

The chain employs TRBV5-5 and TRBJ1-5; unclear D gene. Between the trimmed V and J ends, which lost 0 bases and 4 bases, there was a span of 11 bases. CDR1 and CDR2 from the germline V gene are SGHKS and YYEKEE (reference sequence). The CDR3 is made up of 15 amino acids. The CDR3 sequence is CASSLGWESNQPQHF. The CDR3 nucleotides are TGTGCCAGCAGCTTGGGATGGGAATCGAATCAGCCCCAGCATTTT. The whole variable domain, remainder taken from reference TRBV5-5 and TRBJ1-5, is DAGVTQSPTHLIKTRGQQVTLRCSPISGHKSVSWYQQVLGQGPQFIFQYYEKEERGRGNFPDRFSARQFPNYSSELNVNALLLGDSALYLCASSLGWESNQPQHFGDGTRLSIL.

This clonotype was seen repeatedly, ten times or more. The rearrangement links TRBV7-3 to TRBJ2-6; D gene uncertain. The germline V and J ends were trimmed by 2 bases and 0 bases, with 5 bases remaining between them. This CDR3 is built from 15 residues. In germline, CDR1 is SGHTA, CDR2 FQGTGA. CDR3 sequence reads: CASSLPVSGANVLTF. The DNA of the CDR3 is TGTGCCAGCAGCTTACCGGTCTCTGGGGCCAACGTCCTGACTTTC.

This clonotype has more than one count but fewer than ten. The chain employs TRBV5-1 and TRBJ2-5, with a tentative D call TRBD1 (6 bases). Germline V gene lookup returns CDR1 SGHRS and CDR2 YFSETQ. V lost 0 bases and J lost 5, with 17 bases in between. The CDR3 has 16 residues. The DNA for the CDR3 is TGCGCCAGCAGCTTGGCCAAGGCCAGGGGATACGAGACCCAGTACTTC. Protein sequence: CASSLAKARGYETQYF. The complete variable domain, with remaining parts taken from reference TRBV5-1 and TRBJ2-5, reads KAGVTQTPRYLIKTRGQQVTLSCSPISGHRSVSWYQQTPGQGLQFLFEYFSETQRNKGNFPGRFSGRQFSNSRSEMNVSTLELGDSALYLCASSLAKARGYETQYFGPGTRLLVL.

This clonotype came up many times. The rearrangement uses TRBV7-8 and TRBJ1-4; no definite D call. The ends were cut back, 2 bases at V and 0 bases at J, with 7 bases in the middle. Germline V lookup: CDR1 SGHVS, CDR2 FQNEAQ. The CDR3 is made up of 15 amino acids. The CDR3 DNA sequence: TGTGCCAGCAGCTTACAGACTGCAACTAATGAAAAACTGTTTTTT. This gives the protein CASSLQTATNEKLFF. Drawing the rest from reference TRBV7-8 and TRBJ1-4, the complete variable domain is GAGVSQSPRYKVAKRGQDVALRCDPISGHVSLFWYQQALGQGPEFLTYFQNEAQLDKSGLPSDRFFAERPEGSVSTLKIQRTQQEDSAVYLCASSLQTATNEKLFFGSGTQLSVL.

The CDR3 nucleotides read TGTGCCAGCAGCCAAGATCTCGAGCAGGGCGGCCGTCAGCCCCAGCATTTT. It encodes CASSQDLEQGGRQPQHF. V and J are TRBV4-2 and TRBJ1-5, with D perhaps matching TRBD1 (5 bases). Germline CDR1 LGHNA, CDR2 YNFKEQ. V lost 0 bases, J lost 6 bases, and 18 bases lay in between. The CDR3 runs 17 residues.